The 12 T cell receptor beta chains given below trace back to one sample, sequenced in a study of T cell responses to AZD1222 COVID-19 vaccine. The table came from immunoSEQ multiplex PCR; TCRdb's copy has only in-frame clones and leaves some out. In the table there are some 120,000 clones, roughly 82% of which are singletons. Material: peripheral blood, obtained 28 days after the second AZD1222 dose. The source is an adult who received the AZD1222 COVID-19 vaccine.

The chain carries TRBV5-1 and TRBJ1-5; D not resolved. V lost 4 bases and J lost 7, with 21 bases in between. The CDR3 spans 16 residues. In germline, CDR1 is SGHRS, CDR2 YFSETQ. The CDR3 loop reads CASSADPGGGIQPQHF. The CDR3 bases are TGCGCCAGCAGCGCCGATCCGGGCGGAGGGATCCAGCCCCAGCATTTT. The full variable domain, in which reference TRBV5-1 and TRBJ1-5 provide the parts outside the CDR3, is KAGVTQTPRYLIKTRGQQVTLSCSPISGHRSVSWYQQTPGQGLQFLFEYFSETQRNKGNFPGRFSGRQFSNSRSEMNVSTLELGDSALYLCASSADPGGGIQPQHFGDGTRLSIL.

In DNA form, the CDR3 reads TGTGCCAGCAGCTTGGCCGGGACGGGAAACAATGAGCAGTTCTTC. Protein: CASSLAGTGNNEQFF. The chain is built from TRBV5-4 and TRBJ2-1, with D perhaps matching TRBD1 or TRBD2 (5 bases each). The V end was cut by 0 bases, the J end by 5 bases, with 12 bases between. Germline V gives CDR1 SGHNT, CDR2 YYREEE (reference sequence). This CDR3 region has 15 residues.

This clone came up once. The rearrangement links TRBV28 to TRBJ2-3; D is tentatively TRBD1 or TRBD2 (6 bases each). Looked up from germline, CDR1 is MDHEN and CDR2 is SYDVKM. The V end lost 3 bases, the J end lost 4 bases, and 14 bases lay between the germline ends. The CDR3 covers 15 residues. The CDR3 region has the DNA TGTGCCAGCAGTTTTCGGGGGCAAGGGGCAGATACGCAGTATTTT. Its translation is CASSFRGQGADTQYF.

This clone has a single count. This chain uses TRBV21-1 with TRBJ1-2. TRBV21-1 is classified as a pseudogene. The CDR3 extends over 14 amino acids. CDR3: CARQVGGRDYGYTF. Written as DNA, the CDR3 is TGTGCCAGGCAGGTAGGGGGGAGAGACTATGGCTACACCTTC.

The CDR3 protein is CATSRDLGKANIQYF. For the CDR3, the DNA is TGTGCCACCAGCAGAGATTTGGGCAAAGCAAACATTCAGTACTTC. This chain uses TRBV15 with TRBJ2-4; no clear D. The CDR3 runs to 15 residues. V gave up 0 bases and J gave up 6 bases, with 12 bases separating them. In germline, CDR1 is LNHNV, CDR2 YYDKDF (reference sequence).

The CDR3 bases are TGCGCCAGCAGCTTGGCAGGCAGCGTAGGTCACGATGGCTACACCTTC. Translated: CASSLAGSVGHDGYTF. This sequence joins TRBV5-1 and TRBJ1-2; D not certain. The CDR3 has 16 amino acids. V was trimmed by 0 bases and J by 6 bases, leaving 18 bases between them. Germline loops: CDR1 SGHRS, CDR2 YFSETQ.

This sequence joins TRBV4-1 and TRBJ2-7; no clear D gene. Germline values: CDR1 MGHRA, CDR2 YSYEKL. The CDR3 length is 17 residues. Deletions cut 0 bases from V and 0 bases from J, with 15 bases between. CDR3 coding DNA: TGCGCCAGCAGCCAAGAATTTGCAGGATTGTTCTCCTACGAGCAGTACTTC. Translation gives CASSQEFAGLFSYEQYF.

The rearrangement links TRBV28 to TRBJ2-7; 12 bases align to TRBD1. Trimming cost V 6 bases and J 7 bases; bases outside gene matches: 10. This CDR3 has 15 amino acids. The germline CDR1 and CDR2 sequences are MDHEN and SYDVKM. This CDR3 is CASRLPGQGAVEQYF. CDR3 sequence (DNA): TGTGCCAGCAGACTTCCGGGACAGGGGGCAGTGGAGCAGTACTTC.

The chain combines TRBV7-2 with TRBJ1-2, with D tentatively TRBD1 (6 bases). CDR3 length: 14 amino acids. V gave up 5 bases and J gave up 2 bases, with 12 bases separating them. Germline CDR1 is SGHTA and CDR2 is FQGNSA. CDR3 protein: CASSQGTANYGYTF. The CDR3 DNA follows: TGTGCCAGCAGCCAGGGGACGGCGAACTATGGCTACACCTTC.

This rearrangement joins TRBV4-1 to TRBJ1-5; D possibly corresponds to TRBD1 (6 bases). The germline V gene encodes CDR1 MGHRA and CDR2 YSYEKL. The length of the CDR3 is 15 residues. The germline V and J ends were trimmed by 4 bases and 4 bases, with 14 bases remaining between them. The CDR3 DNA follows: TGCGCCAGCAGCCGATCGGGGGCCCCAAATCAGCCCCAGCATTTT. It codes for CASSRSGAPNQPQHF.

This chain connects TRBV5-6 to TRBJ2-4; D may match TRBD1 or TRBD2 (5 bases each). Germline V lookup: CDR1 SGHDT, CDR2 YYEEEE. CDR3 length: 12 residues. Trimming shortened V by 7 bases and J by 2 bases, and 7 bases separated the two germline ends. The CDR3 region has the DNA TGTGCCAGCGGGACGACCAAAAACATTCAGTACTTC. Translating it yields CASGTTKNIQYF.

J is TRBJ2-5 and V is TRBV7-2; D may correspond to TRBD1 or TRBD2 (5 bases each). Per the germline V gene, CDR1 is SGHTA and CDR2 is FQGNSA. CDR3 length: 14 residues. Trimming removed 3 bases from V and 1 base from J, with 9 bases in between. CDR3 nucleotide sequence: TGTGCCAGCAGCTTCCCCGGGACCCAAGAGACCCAGTACTTC. Translated, it gives CASSFPGTQETQYF.